This T cell receptor (beta chain) was sequenced in a study of CD8 T cells in ankylosing spondylitis. Study-level findings and limits: Previous work reported some of these motif variants in the synovial fluid and blood of reactive arthritis.

A quantitative 5'-RACE method, one with molecular barcodes, was used to make TCR beta libraries. TCRdb used MiXCR to reprocess the 5' RACE reads, holding one entry per CDR3 protein. The table shows some 220,000 distinct CDR3 sequences, with around 8% occurring only once. CDR1 is LGHDT, CDR2 YNNKEL, per germline (reference sequence). V lost 5 bases to trimming and J lost 3 bases, with 16 bases between them. This CDR3 has 15 amino acids. This clonotype was detected many times. The antigen is not known. The sample was blood, either unsorted or a sorted T cell fraction (not recorded which). The TCR was taken from a female donor with ankylosing spondylitis or in good health (not recorded which). The chain carries TRBV3-1 and TRBJ1-1, with D perhaps matching TRBD1 (6 bases). The CDR3 is CASSSWTAGDTEAFF. The CDR3 region has the DNA TGTGCCAGCAGCTCCTGGACAGCGGGGGACACTGAAGCTTTCTTT.